This T cell receptor beta chain was observed in a study of T-cell reconstitution after alpha-beta-depleted transplantation in children. Unique molecular identifiers were built into the TCRbeta library. TCRdb fed the PCR reads into MiXCR, producing one record per CDR3 protein. This sample has just over 950,000 distinct CDR3 sequences; 25% to 30% occur once, and the top ten carry over 25%. CDR3 size: 15 residues. Trimming took 0 bases from V and 0 from J, leaving 9 bases between them. The V gene's germline CDR1 is MNHEY and CDR2 SVGEGT. As to this clonotype: The antigen remains unidentified.

General study findings and limits: The high TCRbeta diversity at day 60 in some patients came from surviving recipient T cells and thymic progenitors.

The chain joins TRBV6-2 or TRBV6-3 to TRBJ2-7; D is perhaps TRBD1 (6 bases). This sequence originates from a boy under three years old who had a stem cell transplant for SCID, so the T cells may come from the graft donor. The material sequenced was PBMCs, mostly from graft donor cells, taken 360 days after TCRalphabeta/CD19-depleted stem cell transplant. The CDR3 sequence is CASSYSTGRSYEQYF. Here the CDR3 DNA reads TGTGCCAGCAGTTACTCAACAGGGCGCTCCTACGAGCAGTACTTC.